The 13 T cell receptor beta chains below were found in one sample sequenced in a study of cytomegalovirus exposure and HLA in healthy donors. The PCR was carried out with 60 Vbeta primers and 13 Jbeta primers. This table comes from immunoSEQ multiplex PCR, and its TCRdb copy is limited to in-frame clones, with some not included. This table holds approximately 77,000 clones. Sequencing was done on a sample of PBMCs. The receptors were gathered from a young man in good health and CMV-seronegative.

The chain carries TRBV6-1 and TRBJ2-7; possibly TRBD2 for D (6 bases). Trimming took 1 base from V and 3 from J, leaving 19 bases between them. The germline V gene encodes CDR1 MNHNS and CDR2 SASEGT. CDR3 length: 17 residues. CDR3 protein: CASSEGANWGGFYEQYF. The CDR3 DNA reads TGTGCCAGCAGTGAAGGGGCAAACTGGGGAGGTTTCTACGAGCAGTACTTC.

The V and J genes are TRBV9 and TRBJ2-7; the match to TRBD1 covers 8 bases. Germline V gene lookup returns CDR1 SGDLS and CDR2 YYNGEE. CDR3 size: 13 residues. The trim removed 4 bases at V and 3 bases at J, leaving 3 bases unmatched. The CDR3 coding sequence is TGTGCCAGCAGCCAGGGGGCCGACTACGAGCAGTACTTC. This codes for CASSQGADYEQYF. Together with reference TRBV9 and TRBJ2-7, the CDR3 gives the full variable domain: DSGVTQTPKHLITATGQRVTLRCSPRSGDLSVYWYQQSLDQGLQFLIQYYNGEERAKGNILERFSAQQFPDLHSELNLSSLELGDSALYFCASSQGADYEQYFGPGTRLTVT.

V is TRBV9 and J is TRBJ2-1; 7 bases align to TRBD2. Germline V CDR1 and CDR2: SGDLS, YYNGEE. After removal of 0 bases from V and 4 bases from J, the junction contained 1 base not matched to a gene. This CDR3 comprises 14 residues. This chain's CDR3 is CASSVASGYNEQFF. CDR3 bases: TGTGCCAGCAGCGTAGCTAGCGGATACAATGAGCAGTTCTTC.

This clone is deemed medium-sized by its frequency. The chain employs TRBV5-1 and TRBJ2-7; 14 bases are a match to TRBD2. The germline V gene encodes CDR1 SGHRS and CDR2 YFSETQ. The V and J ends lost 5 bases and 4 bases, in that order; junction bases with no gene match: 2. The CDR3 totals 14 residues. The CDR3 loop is CASRRTSGRYEQYF. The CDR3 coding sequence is TGCGCCAGCAGGAGGACTAGCGGGAGGTACGAGCAGTACTTC.

The CDR3 DNA sequence: TGTGCCAGCTCACTCGACAGACTCACCGGGGAGCTGTTTTTT. Its translation: CASSLDRLTGELFF. The gene calls are TRBV18 and TRBJ2-2; D might be TRBD1 (5 bases). Germline V gene lookup returns CDR1 KGHSH and CDR2 LQKENI. The CDR3 consists of 14 residues. Trimming removed 4 bases from V and 4 bases from J, with 10 bases in between.

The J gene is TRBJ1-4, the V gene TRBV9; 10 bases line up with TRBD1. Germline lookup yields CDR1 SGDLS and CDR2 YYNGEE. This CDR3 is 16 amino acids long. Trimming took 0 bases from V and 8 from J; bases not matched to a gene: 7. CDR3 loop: CASSVGIGQGEEKLFF. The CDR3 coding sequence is TGTGCCAGCAGCGTAGGTATTGGACAGGGGGAAGAAAAACTGTTTTTT.

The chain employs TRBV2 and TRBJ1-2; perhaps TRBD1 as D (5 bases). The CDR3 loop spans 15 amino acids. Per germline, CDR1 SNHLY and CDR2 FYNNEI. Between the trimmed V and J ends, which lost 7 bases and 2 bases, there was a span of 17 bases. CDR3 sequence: CASTQVGLRNYGYTF. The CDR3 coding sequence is TGTGCCAGCACCCAAGTGGGGCTAAGGAACTATGGCTACACCTTC.

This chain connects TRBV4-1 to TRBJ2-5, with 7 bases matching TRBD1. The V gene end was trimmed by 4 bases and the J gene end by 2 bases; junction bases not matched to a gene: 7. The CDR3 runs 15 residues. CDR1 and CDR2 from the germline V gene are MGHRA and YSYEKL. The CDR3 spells CASSLGQVGQETQYF. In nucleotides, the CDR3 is TGCGCCAGCAGCCTTGGACAGGTAGGACAAGAGACCCAGTACTTC.

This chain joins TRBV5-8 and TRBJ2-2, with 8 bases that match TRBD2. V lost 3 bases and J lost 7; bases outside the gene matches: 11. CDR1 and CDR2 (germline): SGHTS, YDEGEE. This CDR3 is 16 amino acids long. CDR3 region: CASSSRQSGSRGELFF. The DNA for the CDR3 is TGTGCCAGCAGCTCTCGTCAAAGCGGGAGTCGCGGGGAGCTGTTTTTT.

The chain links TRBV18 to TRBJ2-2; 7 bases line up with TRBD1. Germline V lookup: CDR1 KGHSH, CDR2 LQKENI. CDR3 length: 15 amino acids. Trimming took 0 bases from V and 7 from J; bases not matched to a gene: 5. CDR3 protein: CASSPPDRADGELFF. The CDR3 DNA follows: TGTGCCAGCTCACCACCAGACAGGGCGGACGGGGAGCTGTTTTTT.

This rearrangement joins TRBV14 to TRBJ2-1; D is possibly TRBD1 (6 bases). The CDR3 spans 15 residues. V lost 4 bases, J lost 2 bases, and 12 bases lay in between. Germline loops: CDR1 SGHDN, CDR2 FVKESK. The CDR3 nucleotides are TGTGCCAGCAGCCCGTACAGGGTACCCTACAATGAGCAGTTCTTC. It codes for CASSPYRVPYNEQFF.

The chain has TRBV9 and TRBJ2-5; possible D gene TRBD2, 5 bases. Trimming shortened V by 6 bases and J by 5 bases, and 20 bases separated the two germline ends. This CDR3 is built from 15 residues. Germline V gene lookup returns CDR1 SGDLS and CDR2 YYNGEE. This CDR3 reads CASTREADPRETQYF. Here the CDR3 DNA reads TGTGCCAGCACCAGAGAAGCGGACCCGAGGGAGACCCAGTACTTC.

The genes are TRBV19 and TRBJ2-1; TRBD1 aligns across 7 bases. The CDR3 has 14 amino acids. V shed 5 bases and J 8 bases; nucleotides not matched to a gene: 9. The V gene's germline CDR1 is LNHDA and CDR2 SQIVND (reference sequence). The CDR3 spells CASSRRGFSDEQFF. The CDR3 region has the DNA TGTGCCAGTAGTCGCAGGGGGTTTTCTGATGAGCAGTTCTTC.